This TCR beta chain was captured in a study of shared clonotypes between healthy human individuals. Adult Caucasians living in Nashville, Tennessee made up all of the donors. The CDR3 is 14 amino acids. Germline CDR1 MNHNS, CDR2 SASEGT. V dropped 1 base and J dropped 5 bases, with 9 bases sitting between them. Deep level was the assay's run setting. The quantity of DNA used in unsorted PBMC replicate PCRs was roughly 300 ng, corresponding to around 32,000 T cell genomes. TCRdb's table, derived via immunoSEQ multiplex PCR, lists solely in-frame clones and lacks some. The sample contains over 400,000 clones, roughly 80% of which appear only once.

This rearrangement joins TRBV6-1 to TRBJ1-5; D gene unclear. The sequence was collected from a woman aged 40 to 55 in good health. Some clones in this sample may be carry-over from other donors' samples. Sequenced sample: PBMCs. DNA of the CDR3: TGTGCCAGCAGTGAAGGAGAGGAGGATCAGCCCCAGCATTTT. Amino acid sequence: CASSEGEEDQPQHF.